This section outlines one T cell receptor beta chain sequence together with its context. Its target is not known. Samples: about 28 days before transplant, then days 30, 100 and 180 after. This specimen belongs to a study of T cell clonotyping in hematopoietic cell transplantation. Here immunoSEQ multiplex PCR was the method, and the copy in TCRdb shows in-frame clones only, minus some. The sample carries approximately 4,300 clones, roughly 94% recorded once. Study-wide points: At the given depth, recipient repertoires were over 95% de novo clonotypes. Graft donor and pretransplant recipient Inverse Simpson Index values predicted broader posttransplant TCR diversity. After transplant, recipient diversity fell while pathologically expanded clonotypes grew through day 180.

The clonotype was recovered from a male patient between 65 and 79 years old who had an allogeneic stem cell transplant from an unrelated donor, so T cells may come from the graft donor. Some clones in this sample may be carry-over from other donors' samples. The sequencing here drew on peripheral blood mononuclear cells, taken 30 days after allogeneic stem cell transplant.

CDR3 sequence: CAISEQGLYEQYF. CDR3 in DNA: TGTGCCATCTCAGAACAGGGTCTTTACGAGCAGTACTTC. This chain joins TRBV28 and TRBJ2-7, with D maybe TRBD1 (6 bases). This CDR3 region has 13 residues. Germline V lookup: CDR1 MDHEN, CDR2 SYDVKM. V dropped 10 bases and J dropped 4 bases, with 17 bases sitting between them.